The TCR beta chain described here comes from a study of regulatory T cells in long-lasting Graves disease. Overall study findings and caveats: With a small sample size, accuracy may have been reduced.

The TCR beta library used iRepertoire HTBI primers with Arm-PCR amplification of CDR3. Each CDR3 protein is one row after TCRdb ran MiXCR on the multiplex PCR reads. The sample consists of approximately 350,000 distinct CDR3 sequences, about 16% of them appearing once. Described time point: newly diagnosed GD, antithyroid drugs for less than 3 months. PBMC-extracted RNA yielded the TCR library. Remarks on this clonotype: Its antigen is unknown.

The data also belong to a second study, concerning T cells in Graves' hyperthyroidism and ophthalmopathy. That report notes: Diagnosis of hyperthyroidism was new in patients aged 18 to 65, and its duration was under 2 months.

This sample comprised peripheral blood mononuclear cells (PBMCs), obtained at new diagnosis, from a patient treated with antithyroid drugs. This sequence originates from a woman aged 18-30 years with Graves disease.

The CDR3 bases are TGCGCCAGCAGCGACGGGACAGGTAACTCCTACGAGCAGTACTTC. Protein sequence: CASSDGTGNSYEQYF. The J gene is TRBJ2-7, the V gene TRBV5-1; the match to TRBD1 covers 8 bases. Germline V gene lookup returns CDR1 SGHRS and CDR2 YFSETQ. Trimming removed 4 bases from V and 0 bases from J; junction bases left unmatched: 6. The length of the CDR3 is 15 residues.